This T cell receptor (beta chain) appears in the sequencing data of a study of human T cells and chemical hapten exposure. Study background: Patch testing was performed with 0.01% DPC on the upper back, with reading at 6 days.

Described time point: patch test 2, 6 weeks after DPC sensitization. Treatment denoted: therapeutic diphenylcyclopropenone sensitization with weekly scalp DPC. Total RNA was isolated from unfractionated whole blood. The sample holds a few counts of this clonotype. After removal of 5 bases from V and 4 bases from J, the junction contained 6 bases not matched to a gene. Per the germline V gene, CDR1 is DFQATT and CDR2 is SNEGSKA (reference sequence). CDR3 length: 13 residues. The authors' processing: Sample TCR counts, which ranged from 23,224 to 690,600, had a median of about 100,000. TCRdb fed the RACE reads into MiXCR, producing one record per CDR3 protein. TCRdb assigned the V and J calls; the authors' analysis was not used. This sample has about 110,000 distinct CDR3 sequences; 9.2% occur once, and the top ten carry 2.5% to 3.5%.

This chain links TRBV20-1 with TRBJ1-1; 8 bases fit TRBD1. The TCR comes from a woman in her thirties or forties with alopecia areata. Some clones in this sample may be carry-over from other donors' samples. The specimen comprised whole blood, sampled in connection with sensitization to the hapten diphenylcyclopropenone (DPC). CDR3 nucleotide sequence: TGCAGTGCTCCCCAGACAGGGGCCACTGAAGCTTTCTTT. The encoded protein is CSAPQTGATEAFF.